The 8 T cell receptor beta chains listed next were all sequenced from one sample in a study of T cells in Graves' hyperthyroidism and ophthalmopathy. TCR beta CDR3 regions were amplified from RNA. In the first-round RT-PCR of the TCR CDR3, the HTBI primer set was used. From the multiplex PCR reads, TCRdb called clonotypes with MiXCR, one entry per CDR3 protein. The sample has hundreds of thousands of distinct CDR3 sequences, approximately 13% seen once; the top ten hold approximately 5.7%. Source material: blood. These receptors were taken from a woman in her 30s with Graves' hyperthyroidism that later progressed to Graves' ophthalmopathy.

V is TRBV7-9 and J is TRBJ2-1; D may be TRBD1 (6 bases). Germline CDR1 and CDR2: SEHNR and FQNEAQ (reference sequence). The CDR3 runs to 15 residues. V gave up 5 bases and J gave up 12 bases, with 23 bases separating them. The CDR3 protein is CASSRTTTQGSGQFF. CDR3 nucleotides: TGTGCCAGCAGCCGAACAACAACACAGGGCTCCGGGCAGTTCTTC.

This clonotype was seen at least ten times. The rearrangement uses TRBV20-1 and TRBJ2-3, with 10 nucleotides matching TRBD1. The CDR3 has 13 residues. Germline values: CDR1 DFQATT, CDR2 SNEGSKA (reference sequence). Unmatched junction bases numbered 5, after V lost 8 bases and J lost 3 bases. This CDR3 is CSTDRGRTDTQYF. The CDR3 nucleotides are TGCAGTACCGACAGGGGGCGTACAGATACGCAGTATTTT.

This clonotype was counted a few times. The limits of the CDR3 on the DNA are not certain, so only TCRdb's listed CDR3 is given. The J gene is TRBJ2-2, the V gene TRBV28; the listed D gene, TRBD2, was not tested against the DNA. The CDR3 is 18 residues long, counting both termini. CDR1 is MDHEN, CDR2 SYDVKM, per germline. CDR3 loop: CASSPPGTSAVRARELFF.

This clonotype has at least ten counts. The chain couples TRBV2 to TRBJ2-7; the match to TRBD1 covers 7 bases. The trim removed 7 bases at V and 2 bases at J, leaving 11 bases unmatched. Germline lookup yields CDR1 SNHLY and CDR2 FYNNEI. The CDR3 runs to 15 residues. CDR3 loop: CASTKKGTETYEQYF. CDR3 nucleotide sequence: TGTGCCAGCACCAAAAAGGGGACAGAGACCTACGAGCAGTACTTC.

Many counts were recorded for this clonotype. The chain carries TRBV2 and TRBJ2-2; unclear D gene. Germline CDR1 and CDR2: SNHLY and FYNNEI. This CDR3 spans 12 amino acids. The germline V and J ends were trimmed by 6 bases and 2 bases, with 4 bases remaining between them. The CDR3 loop reads CASRINTGELFF. The CDR3 DNA reads TGTGCCAGCAGAATAAACACCGGGGAGCTGTTTTTT.

This clonotype showed up many times. The chain joins TRBV28 to TRBJ2-1; a weak D match, TRBD2 (6 bases). The CDR3 extends over 17 amino acids. Germline CDR1 reads MDHEN; CDR2 reads SYDVKM. Between the trimmed V and J ends, which lost 5 bases and 2 bases, there was a span of 19 bases. CDR3 in DNA: TGTGCCAGCAGTGTAGTTGGGAGCGGGCGAACCTACAATGAGCAGTTCTTC. This gives the protein CASSVVGSGRTYNEQFF. The full variable domain, rest sourced from reference TRBV28 and TRBJ2-1, is DVKVTQSSRYLVKRTGEKVFLECVQDMDHENMFWYRQDPGLGLRLIYFSYDVKMKEKGDIPEGYSVSREKKERFSLILESASTNQTSMYLCASSVVGSGRTYNEQFFGPGTRLTVL.

The chain joins TRBV6-2 or TRBV6-3 to TRBJ2-2, with 13 bases lining up with TRBD2. Unmatched junction bases numbered 2, after V lost 7 bases and J lost 6 bases. The CDR3 extends over 14 amino acids. CDR1 is MNHEY, CDR2 SVGEGT, per germline. CDR3 nucleotide sequence: TGTGCCAGCACGACTAGCGGGGGGCCCGGGGAGCTGTTTTTT. This gives the protein CASTTSGGPGELFF.

There are many counts of this clonotype. In DNA, the CDR3 is TGTGCCAGCAGCCAAGATCTACAGAATTCACCCCTCCACTTT. This gives the protein CASSQDLQNSPLHF. The chain links TRBV3-1 to TRBJ1-6; D gene ambiguous. Germline CDR1 and CDR2: LGHDT and YNNKEL (reference sequence). This CDR3 spans 14 amino acids. Trimming pared 0 bases from V and 7 bases from J, leaving 7 bases between.